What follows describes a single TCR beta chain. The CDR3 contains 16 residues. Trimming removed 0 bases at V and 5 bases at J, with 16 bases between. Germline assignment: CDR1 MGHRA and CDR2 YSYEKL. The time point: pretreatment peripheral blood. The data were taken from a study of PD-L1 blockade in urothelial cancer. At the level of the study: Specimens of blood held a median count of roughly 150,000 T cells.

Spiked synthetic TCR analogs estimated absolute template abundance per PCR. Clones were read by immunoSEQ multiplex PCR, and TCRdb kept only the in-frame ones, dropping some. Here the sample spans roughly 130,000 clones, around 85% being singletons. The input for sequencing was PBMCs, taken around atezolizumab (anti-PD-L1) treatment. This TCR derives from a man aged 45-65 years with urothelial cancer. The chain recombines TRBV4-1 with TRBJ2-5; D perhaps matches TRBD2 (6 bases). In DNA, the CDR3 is TGCGCCAGCAGCCAAGATAGGCAGGGTGGGAGGGAGACCCAGTACTTC. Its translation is CASSQDRQGGRETQYF.